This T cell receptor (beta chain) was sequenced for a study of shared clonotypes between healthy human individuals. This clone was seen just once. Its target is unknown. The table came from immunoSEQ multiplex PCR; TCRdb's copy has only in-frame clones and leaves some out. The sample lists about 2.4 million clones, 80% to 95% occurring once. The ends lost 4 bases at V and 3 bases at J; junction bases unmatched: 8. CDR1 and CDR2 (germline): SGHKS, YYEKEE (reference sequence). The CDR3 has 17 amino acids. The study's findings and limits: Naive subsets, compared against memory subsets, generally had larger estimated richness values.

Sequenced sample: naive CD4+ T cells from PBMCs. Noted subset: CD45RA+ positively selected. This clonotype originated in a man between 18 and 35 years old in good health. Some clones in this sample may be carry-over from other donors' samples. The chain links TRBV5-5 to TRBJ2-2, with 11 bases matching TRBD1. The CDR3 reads CASSRGQGAYDTGELFF. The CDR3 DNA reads TGTGCCAGCAGCCGAGGACAGGGGGCGTACGACACCGGGGAGCTGTTTTTT. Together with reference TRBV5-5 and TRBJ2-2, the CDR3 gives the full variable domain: DAGVTQSPTHLIKTRGQQVTLRCSPISGHKSVSWYQQVLGQGPQFIFQYYEKEERGRGNFPDRFSARQFPNYSSELNVNALLLGDSALYLCASSRGQGAYDTGELFFGEGSRLTVL.